This TCR beta chain was sequenced during a study of T cell responses to AZD1222 COVID-19 vaccine. Whole-study findings and limits: Reportedly, close to half of spike-specific TCRs are directed against unmutated variant regions.

The repertoire was sequenced with immunoSEQ multiplex PCR; TCRdb's copy has only in-frame clones and lacks some. The data hold fewer than 180,000 clones, with 94% observed a single time. Details on this clone: Antigen unknown.

Germline CDR1 is SGHDT and CDR2 is YYEEEE. The CDR3 extends over 15 amino acids. Losses at the gene ends were 4 bases for V and 5 bases for J; bases not matched to a gene: 12. The chain uses TRBV5-6 and TRBJ2-7; 7 bases are shared with TRBD1. The receptor's source is an adult in good health. The sample in question was peripheral blood, obtained on day 0 of AZD1222 vaccination. The CDR3 loop reads CASSNYDRVGNEQYV. DNA of the CDR3: TGTGCCAGCAGCAATTATGACAGGGTCGGGAACGAGCAGTACGTC.